These T cell receptor beta chains were read from a single sample in a study of blood T cell repertoires in COVID-19. Clones were sequenced by immunoSEQ multiplex PCR, and TCRdb holds only the in-frame ones, with some missing. The sample consists of around 81,000 clones, over 75% of them appearing once. The source material was peripheral blood. These receptors came from a man aged 70-80 years with acute or convalescent COVID-19. Both conserved end residues are part of each CDR3. A D gene is named only where the DNA matches it firmly. For some rows the clone size is stated as once, few or many, or as a class when expanded; others skip it.

>TRBV5-4|TRBJ1-6|16|.|.
TGTGCCAGCAGCTCAGACACGAGCTCCTATAATTCACCCCTCCACTTT
CASSSDTSSYNSPLHF
>TRBV4-3|TRBJ2-1|16|.|.
TGCGCCAGCAGCCAAGATGGGACTTACTCCTACAATGAGCAGTTCTTC
CASSQDGTYSYNEQFF
>TRBV7-3|TRBJ2-3|15|.|TRBD1
TGTGCCAGCAGCCCACGGACAGGACCCACAGATACGCAGTATTTT
CASSPRTGPTDTQYF
>TRBV6-2/TRBV6-3|TRBJ2-5|17|.|.
TGTGCCAGCAGTTACTCGAGTGTTGGACACCGCCAGGAGACCCAGTACTTC
CASSYSSVGHRQETQYF
>TRBV2|TRBJ2-1|16|.|.
TGTGCCAGCAGTCATAGGGACTGGAGCTCCTACAATGAGCAGTTCTTC
CASSHRDWSSYNEQFF
>TRBV3-1/TRBV3-2|TRBJ2-7|15|once|TRBD2
TGTGCCAGCCGGGCTAGCGGGGGGCTCCGCTACGAGCAGTACTTC
CASRASGGLRYEQYF
>TRBV3-1/TRBV3-2|TRBJ2-3|18|.|.
TGTGCCAGCAGCCAAGATGATGGAGGTTGTGGGGGCACAGATACGCAGTATTTT
CASSQDDGGCGGTDTQYF
>TRBV5-1|TRBJ2-1|14|.|TRBD2
TGCGCCAGCAGGTCTCTAGCGGGAAACAATGAGCAGTTCTTC
CASRSLAGNNEQFF
>TRBV5-1|TRBJ2-2|20|.|TRBD1
TGCGCCAGCAGCTTGTCGGGACAGGGAAGCGTGTTGCTGAACACCGGGGAGCTGTTTTTT
CASSLSGQGSVLLNTGELFF
>TRBV19|TRBJ1-1|14|.|.
TGTGCCAGTAGTATCAGGCGCGGGGGCACTGAAGCTTTCTTT
CASSIRRGGTEAFF
>TRBV5-8|TRBJ1-5|14|.|.
TGTGCCAGCAGGGGGGGTTATAGCAATCAGCCCCAGCATTTT
CASRGGYSNQPQHF
>TRBV5-1|TRBJ1-4|16|.|TRBD1
TGCGCCAGCCAGACAGGGAGCCTAACAACTAATGAAAAACTGTTTTTT
CASQTGSLTTNEKLFF
>TRBV13|TRBJ1-4|14|.|.
TGTGCCAGCAGCTTAGGCAGGGATCGTGAAAAACTGTTTTTT
CASSLGRDREKLFF
>TRBV5-6|TRBJ1-2|14|.|.
TGTGCCAGCAGCATGCTGGGAGCTAACTATGGCTACACCTTC
CASSMLGANYGYTF
>TRBV10-3|TRBJ1-5|15|.|TRBD1
TGTGCCATCAGTGGGGCAGACAGGGGAAGCCAGCCCCAGCATTTT
CAISGADRGSQPQHF
>TRBV27|TRBJ2-1|18|.|TRBD1
TGTGCCAGCAGTTTATCCAGGTTGGGGACAGGGATCTACAATGAGCAGTTCTTC
CASSLSRLGTGIYNEQFF
>TRBV5-4|TRBJ2-1|16|.|TRBD2
TGTGCCAGCAGCTTGGGGACTAGCGGGAACTACAATGAGCAGTTCTTC
CASSLGTSGNYNEQFF
>TRBV18|TRBJ2-1|16|.|TRBD2
TGTGCCAGCTCGCCAAGTAGCGGGGGGGCCTACAATGAGCAGTTCTTC
CASSPSSGGAYNEQFF
>TRBV30|TRBJ2-7|13|.|TRBD1
TGTGCCTGGAGGCCGACAGGGGCCTACGAGCAGTACTTC
CAWRPTGAYEQYF
>TRBV5-1|TRBJ1-4|17|.|TRBD1
TGCGCCAGCAGCTTGCCTAACACCGGGACAGGGGTGGAAAAACTGTTTTTT
CASSLPNTGTGVEKLFF
>TRBV5-8|TRBJ1-2|15|few|TRBD1
TGTGCCAGCAGCCCGCGACAGGGGTATGGCTATGGCTACACCTTC
CASSPRQGYGYGYTF
>TRBV19|TRBJ1-5|14|.|TRBD1
TGTGCCAGTAGCTTACAGGGGCCTTCGGAGCCCCAGCATTTT
CASSLQGPSEPQHF
>TRBV19|TRBJ1-1|16|.|.
TGTGCCAGTAGTATAGCCAGGGTCGGACGGATCACTGAAGCTTTCTTT
CASSIARVGRITEAFF
>TRBV15|TRBJ1-6|14|once|.
TGTGCCACCAGGGGAATCTTAGGGGATTCACCCCTCCACTTT
CATRGILGDSPLHF
>TRBV7-2|TRBJ1-2|13|.|.
TGTGCCAGCAGCCCCCCGGGGGGAAGAGGCTACACCTTC
CASSPPGGRGYTF
>TRBV6-2/TRBV6-3|TRBJ2-7|16|.|.
TGTGCCAGCAGTTACTCGATGGGGGCTGGGTGGTACGAGCAGTACTTC
CASSYSMGAGWYEQYF
>TRBV15|TRBJ1-1|15|.|TRBD1
TGTGCCACCAGCAGAGCCGCGGGGCAGGGGGCTGAAGCTTTCTTT
CATSRAAGQGAEAFF
>TRBV18|TRBJ1-1|13|.|.
TGTGCCAGCTCACCAGTGGAGGGGACTGAAGCTTTCTTT
CASSPVEGTEAFF
>TRBV3-1/TRBV3-2|TRBJ2-7|14|.|.
TGTGCCAGCAGCAAGGGGTTCACGTCCTACGAGCAGTACTTC
CASSKGFTSYEQYF
>TRBV24-1|TRBJ1-2|14|.|TRBD1
TGTGCCACCAGTGACCCCGGGACAGGGGATGGCTACACCTTC
CATSDPGTGDGYTF
>TRBV19|TRBJ1-5|13|.|.
TGTGCCAGTAGTATGGAGGTTTACCAGCCCCAGCATTTT
CASSMEVYQPQHF
>TRBV28|TRBJ2-7|13|once|TRBD2
TGTGCCAGCACCATAATGGGGGGGTACGAGCAGTACTTC
CASTIMGGYEQYF
>TRBV7-3|TRBJ2-3|15|.|TRBD2
TGTGCCAGCAGCTTAGCTAGCGGGGGGGCAGATACGCAGTATTTT
CASSLASGGADTQYF
>TRBV7-9|TRBJ2-7|12|.|.
TGTGCCAGCAGCCCGAGCTCCTACGAGCAGTACTTC
CASSPSSYEQYF
>TRBV11-2|TRBJ2-1|15|.|.
TGTGCCAGCAGCCTCGACGGACTATCCTACAATGAGCAGTTCTTC
CASSLDGLSYNEQFF
>TRBV19|TRBJ1-1|12|once|.
TGTGCCAGCAGACAGTTGAACACTGAAGCTTTCTTT
CASRQLNTEAFF
>TRBV20-1|TRBJ1-5|12|.|.
TGCAGTGCTAGTCGACAGGACCAGCCCCAGCATTTT
CSASRQDQPQHF
>TRBV12-5|TRBJ2-3|15|.|TRBD1
TGTGCTAGTGGTGGACAGGGTTTACTCACAGATACGCAGTATTTT
CASGGQGLLTDTQYF
>TRBV19|TRBJ1-6|16|.|.
TGTGCCAGTAGTACTTACGAGAGCTCCTATAATTCACCCCTCCACTTT
CASSTYESSYNSPLHF
>TRBV20-1|TRBJ2-1|15|.|.
TGCAGTGCTAGTCGGGGGGCGAGATCTTACAATGAGCAGTTCTTC
CSASRGARSYNEQFF
>TRBV9|TRBJ2-5|13|.|.
TGTGCCAGCAGCGTAGAAGCGACCGGGACCCAGTACTTC
CASSVEATGTQYF
>TRBV2|TRBJ1-5|14|.|TRBD1
TGTGCCAGCAGTGCCACCGACAGGGCGCAGCCCCAGCATTTT
CASSATDRAQPQHF
>TRBV15|TRBJ2-1|19|.|TRBD2
TGTGCCACCAGCAGAGAACACCAGGGACTAGCGAGAGGAAACAATGAGCAGTTCTTC
CATSREHQGLARGNNEQFF
>TRBV5-1|TRBJ2-2|18|.|TRBD2
TGCGCCAGCAGCTTGGAACTAGCTAGCGGGAGGTGGACCGGGGAGCTGTTTTTT
CASSLELASGRWTGELFF
>TRBV6-1|TRBJ2-1|16|.|.
TGTGCCAGCAGTGAATTCAGAGGGGGGGAAAACAATGAGCAGTTCTTC
CASSEFRGGENNEQFF
>TRBV15|TRBJ2-7|16|once|TRBD1
TGTGCCACCAGCAGAGATTACTACCAGGGGGCCTACGAGCAGTACTTC
CATSRDYYQGAYEQYF
>TRBV5-1|TRBJ2-4|13|.|.
TGCGCCAGCACCCTTGGGGGGTCAAACATTCAGTACTTC
CASTLGGSNIQYF
>TRBV15|TRBJ2-3|16|.|.
TGTGCCACCAGCACTAGTCGACTAGTCTCGACAGATACGCAGTATTTT
CATSTSRLVSTDTQYF
>TRBV7-9|TRBJ2-5|16|.|TRBD2
TGTGCCAGCAGCTTTATCAGCGGGGGGGCCGGTGAGACCCAGTACTTC
CASSFISGGAGETQYF
>TRBV15|TRBJ1-5|16|.|.
TGTGCCACCAGCAGAGGCCGGGACACCGGCAATCAGCCCCAGCATTTT
CATSRGRDTGNQPQHF
>TRBV9|TRBJ1-4|17|.|TRBD1
TGTGCCAGCAGCGCCTGGACAGGGTCTGCAACTAATGAAAAACTGTTTTTT
CASSAWTGSATNEKLFF
>TRBV7-9|TRBJ2-7|15|.|TRBD2
TGTGCCAGCAGCCCCCGGGGACTAGCGGTAGCCGAGCAGTACTTC
CASSPRGLAVAEQYF
>TRBV6-5|TRBJ1-2|14|.|TRBD1
TGTGCCAGCAGTAAGGCCGGGCAGGGGGACGGCTACACCTTC
CASSKAGQGDGYTF
>TRBV11-3|TRBJ2-3|18|.|TRBD1
TGTGCCAGCAGCCTCGGGAGTGATTGGACAGGGATGACAGATACGCAGTATTTT
CASSLGSDWTGMTDTQYF
>TRBV29-1|TRBJ2-1|12|.|TRBD2
TGCAGCGTTCGGCGGGGGGGCAGTGAGCAGTTCTTC
CSVRRGGSEQFF
>TRBV5-4|TRBJ2-1|16|.|.
TGTGCCAGCAGCTTGGGTACAGGGTATAGTTACAATGAGCAGTTCTTC
CASSLGTGYSYNEQFF
>TRBV5-6|TRBJ1-4|14|.|.
TGTGCCAGCAGCTCAGGGGCAACTAATGAAAAACTGTTTTTT
CASSSGATNEKLFF
>TRBV19|TRBJ2-7|14|.|.
TGTGCCAGTAAACCCGTAGCGGACTTCTACGAGCAGTACTTC
CASKPVADFYEQYF
>TRBV7-9|TRBJ2-1|15|.|TRBD2
TGTGCCAGCAGCTTAAGACTAGCGGGGGCCAATGAGCAGTTCTTC
CASSLRLAGANEQFF
>TRBV5-1|TRBJ2-5|15|.|.
TGCGCCAGCAGCTTGATTTGGAGGGCCCAAGAGACCCAGTACTTC
CASSLIWRAQETQYF